The 2 T cell receptor beta chains reported below all come from one sample, sequenced in a study of blood T cell repertoires in COVID-19. Method: immunoSEQ multiplex PCR; TCRdb's copy keeps in-frame clones and lacks some. This table holds under 200,000 clones, approximately 92% found once. Sequenced sample: peripheral blood. Receptor source: a man over 45 with acute or convalescent COVID-19.

J is TRBJ2-3 and V is TRBV9, with 10 bases that match TRBD2. The germline gives CDR1 SGDLS, CDR2 YYNGEE. V shed 3 bases, J shed 6 bases, and the junction held 13 bases outside the gene matches. CDR3 length: 17 residues. The CDR3 sequence: CASSGGELAGRGDTQYF. In DNA, the CDR3 is TGTGCCAGCAGCGGGGGTGAACTAGCGGGGAGAGGGGATACGCAGTATTTT.

The rearrangement uses TRBV28 and TRBJ1-2; weak D call: TRBD1 (5 bases). Per germline, CDR1 MDHEN and CDR2 SYDVKM. CDR3 length: 14 residues. Trimming cost V 6 bases and J 2 bases, with 13 bases left between them. The CDR3 protein is CASRIGASNYGYTF. DNA of the CDR3: TGTGCCAGCAGAATTGGGGCCAGCAACTATGGCTACACCTTC.